Below, 6 T cell receptor beta chains from the same sample are listed, as sequenced in a study of a mutant IDH1 vaccine in newly diagnosed glioma. The time point was: week 47, end of study. In the vaccine, a single dose held 300 ug of the mutant IDH1 20-mer peptide, along with topical imiquimod. Libraries were prepared by immunoSEQ multiplex PCR; TCRdb keeps only in-frame clonotypes and omits some of them. Among about 94,000 clones, just under 90% were seen once, and the ten largest hold around 0.77%. Antigens for these TCRs are unknown. The input for sequencing was PBMCs, taken from a glioma patient whose treatment included an IDH1 peptide vaccine. Source of these receptors: a woman aged 45-60 years with glioma.

The V and J genes are TRBV6-4 and TRBJ1-2, with a weak D call TRBD1 (5 bases). The ends were cut back, 8 bases at V and 3 bases at J, with 13 bases in the middle. The CDR3 covers 13 residues. Germline V CDR1 and CDR2: MRHNA, SNTAGT. The CDR3 DNA sequence: TGTGCCAGCTTACAGGAAATTGACTATGGCTACACCTTC. Its translation: CASLQEIDYGYTF.

This chain joins TRBV28 and TRBJ2-7; no reliable D call. Between the trimmed V and J ends, which lost 7 bases and 1 base, there was a span of 14 bases. The CDR3 sequence is 14 residues long. Germline V gives CDR1 MDHEN, CDR2 SYDVKM. This chain's CDR3 is CASNPRLVSYEQYF. CDR3 nucleotide sequence: TGTGCCAGCAACCCCCGGCTAGTTTCCTACGAGCAGTACTTC.

The J gene is TRBJ2-3, the V gene TRBV18, with 7 bases matching TRBD1. CDR3 length: 14 amino acids. Germline lookup yields CDR1 KGHSH and CDR2 LQKENI. Unmatched junction bases numbered 7, after V lost 6 bases and J lost 4 bases. DNA of the CDR3: TGTGCCAGCTCGCCAACAGGGGTTGCAGATACGCAGTATTTT. As protein: CASSPTGVADTQYF.

The chain carries TRBV6-5 and TRBJ1-2, with D tentatively TRBD1 (5 bases). Trimming cost V 2 bases and J 3 bases, with 13 bases left between them. The CDR3 loop spans 15 amino acids. Germline CDR1 is MNHEY and CDR2 is SVGAGI. DNA for the CDR3: TGTGCCAGCAGTTACGGCGTCGGGGCCTACTATGGCTACACCTTC. This encodes CASSYGVGAYYGYTF.

The rearrangement links TRBV18 to TRBJ2-2; 10 bases fit TRBD2. Germline lookup yields CDR1 KGHSH and CDR2 LQKENI. Unmatched junction bases numbered 4, after V lost 5 bases and J lost 1 base. The CDR3 sequence is 16 residues long. This chain's CDR3 is CASSILAGENTGELFF. The CDR3 DNA reads as TGTGCCAGCTCAATTCTAGCGGGAGAGAACACCGGGGAGCTGTTTTTT.

The rearrangement joins TRBV5-6 to TRBJ1-2; D remains unclear. CDR1 and CDR2 from the germline V gene are SGHDT and YYEEEE. V shed 1 base and J shed 4 bases, with 11 bases lying between them. This CDR3 is 14 amino acids long. The CDR3 loop reads CASSLLTPIYGYTF. The CDR3 nucleotides read TGTGCCAGCAGCTTGTTGACCCCGATCTATGGCTACACCTTC.